This TCR beta chain was profiled in a study of cytomegalovirus exposure and HLA in healthy donors. About this clone itself: Its antigen is not identified.

The study, taken as a whole, reports: Reports showed the classifier diagnosing cytomegalovirus status with high specificity and sensitivity. In an earlier analysis, most TCR beta V segments were productive about 87% or about 30% of the time.

The ends lost 6 bases at V and 8 bases at J; junction bases unmatched: 9. Germline V gene lookup returns CDR1 SNHLY and CDR2 FYNNEI. The CDR3 has 13 amino acids. In the PCR, 60 Vbeta and 13 Jbeta primers were used. Only in-frame clones appear in the TCRdb table, and some are missing; sequencing was by immunoSEQ multiplex PCR. The sample lists about 180,000 clones, around 80% seen once, with around 1.4% in the top ten. This clonotype was obtained from a girl aged 5-17 years in good health and CMV-seropositive. Material: PBMCs. The V call is TRBV2, the J call TRBJ1-2; TRBD1 aligns across 7 bases. DNA for the CDR3: TGTGCCAGCAGCGACCCCGGGACAGTGGGCTACACCTTC. Protein: CASSDPGTVGYTF.